This is a list of T cell receptor beta chains from one sample in a study of post-analysis software for immune sequencing data. In TCRdb, the PCR reads were re-called with MiXCR into one record per CDR3 protein. The data contain roughly 600,000 distinct CDR3 sequences, 44% of them singletons. The sequenced material came from blood. The receptors shown here come from a girl aged 10-17 years with multiple sclerosis. CDR3s include the opening cysteine and the closing phenylalanine or tryptophan. Fields, in order: D gene, clone size, J gene, V gene, CDR3 DNA, CDR3 protein. The D gene is left open where the match is weak. Rows may omit the clone size; those that give it use once, few, many or a size class.

d_call: .
clone_size: .
j_call: TRBJ2-1
v_call: TRBV20-1
cdr3_nt: TGCAGTGCTAGAGGGGTCGGGAGTCCCAATGAGCAGTTCTTC
cdr3_aa: CSARGVGSPNEQFF

d_call: TRBD1
clone_size: .
j_call: TRBJ1-2
v_call: TRBV9
cdr3_nt: TGTGCCAGCAGCGTAGCCAGGGGGACACCTTCAGTAGGCTATGGCTACACCTTC
cdr3_aa: CASSVARGTPSVGYGYTF

d_call: .
clone_size: few
j_call: TRBJ2-3
v_call: TRBV12-3/TRBV12-4
cdr3_nt: TGTGCCAGCAGCCCTATGGGCGGGGCCCCCACAGATACGCAGTATTTT
cdr3_aa: CASSPMGGAPTDTQYF

d_call: TRBD1
clone_size: .
j_call: TRBJ2-7
v_call: TRBV3-1
cdr3_nt: TGTGCCAGCAGTCATTCCGGGACAGGGGGTATCAACGAGCAGTACTTC
cdr3_aa: CASSHSGTGGINEQYF

d_call: TRBD2
clone_size: .
j_call: TRBJ2-3
v_call: TRBV12-3/TRBV12-4
cdr3_nt: TGTGCCAGCAGTTTGATTCCCGGGAGGGTCACAGATACGCAGTATTTT
cdr3_aa: CASSLIPGRVTDTQYF

d_call: .
clone_size: few
j_call: TRBJ1-2
v_call: TRBV29-1
cdr3_nt: TGCAGCGTTGTCCATCGAAGTCGGGATGGCTACACCTTC
cdr3_aa: CSVVHRSRDGYTF

d_call: TRBD2
clone_size: .
j_call: TRBJ2-3
v_call: TRBV5-1
cdr3_nt: TGCGCCAGCAGCTCGGGACTAGCGGACGAAGATACGCAGTATTTT
cdr3_aa: CASSSGLADEDTQYF

d_call: .
clone_size: .
j_call: TRBJ1-1
v_call: TRBV7-3
cdr3_nt: TGTGCCAGCAGCATCGACAAGGACACTGAAGCTTTCTTT
cdr3_aa: CASSIDKDTEAFF

d_call: .
clone_size: few
j_call: TRBJ2-7
v_call: TRBV6-5
cdr3_nt: TGTGCCAGCAGTTACTCGAGAGACGGCTACGAGCAGTACTTC
cdr3_aa: CASSYSRDGYEQYF

d_call: .
clone_size: few
j_call: TRBJ2-4
v_call: TRBV7-9
cdr3_nt: TGTGCCAGCAGCTCCGCGGTCGGTTTGACCAAAAACATTCAGTACTTC
cdr3_aa: CASSSAVGLTKNIQYF

d_call: TRBD1
clone_size: few
j_call: TRBJ1-1
v_call: TRBV18
cdr3_nt: TGTGCCAGCTCACCCAAGGGGGCCGGGAACACTGAAGCTTTCTTT
cdr3_aa: CASSPKGAGNTEAFF

d_call: .
clone_size: .
j_call: TRBJ2-7
v_call: TRBV20-1
cdr3_nt: TGCAGTGCTTACCGGGACGGAACCTACGAGCAGTACTTC
cdr3_aa: CSAYRDGTYEQYF

d_call: .
clone_size: once
j_call: TRBJ2-7
v_call: TRBV9
cdr3_nt: TGTGCCAGCAGCCTCAAAGGGGACTCCTCCTCCGAGCAGTACTTC
cdr3_aa: CASSLKGDSSSEQYF

d_call: .
clone_size: .
j_call: TRBJ1-1
v_call: TRBV6-5
cdr3_nt: TGTGCCAGCAGTTACGGCCCCCTTGACGAAGCTTTCTTT
cdr3_aa: CASSYGPLDEAFF

d_call: .
clone_size: few
j_call: TRBJ1-1
v_call: TRBV20-1
cdr3_nt: TGCAGTGCTAAGAGGGGGGGCTTGAACACTGAAGCTTTCTTT
cdr3_aa: CSAKRGGLNTEAFF

d_call: TRBD2
clone_size: .
j_call: TRBJ2-1
v_call: TRBV27
cdr3_nt: TGTGCCAGCAGTTTCCTGGGGGGACTAGCGGGAGATAATGAGCAGTTCTTC
cdr3_aa: CASSFLGGLAGDNEQFF

d_call: TRBD1
clone_size: .
j_call: TRBJ1-1
v_call: TRBV7-2
cdr3_nt: TGTGCCAGCAGCTTGGACAGGGGGTTCCTCCTTATGAACACTGAAGCTTTCTTT
cdr3_aa: CASSLDRGFLLMNTEAFF

d_call: .
clone_size: .
j_call: TRBJ1-2
v_call: TRBV9
cdr3_nt: TGTGCCAGCAGCGTCGAGCGGGGCTCATCGTACACCTTC
cdr3_aa: CASSVERGSSYTF

d_call: .
clone_size: few
j_call: TRBJ2-2
v_call: TRBV30
cdr3_nt: TGTGCCTGGACCTACAACACCGGGGAGCTGTTTTTT
cdr3_aa: CAWTYNTGELFF

d_call: .
clone_size: .
j_call: TRBJ2-7
v_call: TRBV12-5
cdr3_nt: TGTGCTAGTGGTTGGCCCGAGCAGTACTTC
cdr3_aa: CASGWPEQYF

d_call: .
clone_size: .
j_call: TRBJ2-5
v_call: TRBV5-1
cdr3_nt: TGCGCCAGCAGCTCCCGGTGGCTAGCAGAGACCCAGTACTTT
cdr3_aa: CASSSRWLAETQYF

d_call: .
clone_size: .
j_call: TRBJ2-1
v_call: TRBV7-9
cdr3_nt: TGTGCCAGCGGCTCGACGGGGGTTTACAATGAGCAGTTCTTC
cdr3_aa: CASGSTGVYNEQFF

d_call: .
clone_size: .
j_call: TRBJ2-1
v_call: TRBV4-1
cdr3_nt: TGCGCCAGCAGCCACCCCTTGACAGCTGGCTCCTACAATGAGCAGTTCTTC
cdr3_aa: CASSHPLTAGSYNEQFF

d_call: .
clone_size: .
j_call: TRBJ2-5
v_call: TRBV5-6
cdr3_nt: TGTGCCAGCAGCTTCCCCGGCGGCGCCGACCAAGAGACCCAGTACTTC
cdr3_aa: CASSFPGGADQETQYF

d_call: TRBD1
clone_size: .
j_call: TRBJ2-7
v_call: TRBV4-1
cdr3_nt: TGCGCCAGCAGCCAACCTCGGGACAGGAACGAGCAGTACTTC
cdr3_aa: CASSQPRDRNEQYF

d_call: TRBD2
clone_size: .
j_call: TRBJ2-4
v_call: TRBV12-3/TRBV12-4
cdr3_nt: TGTGCCACCTACTGGTTAGCGGGCAACATTCAGTACTTC
cdr3_aa: CATYWLAGNIQYF

d_call: .
clone_size: few
j_call: TRBJ2-1
v_call: TRBV27
cdr3_nt: TGTGCCAGCAGTTTCCCCGGAGGGTTCGAGCAGTTCTTC
cdr3_aa: CASSFPGGFEQFF

d_call: .
clone_size: .
j_call: TRBJ2-7
v_call: TRBV5-1
cdr3_nt: TGCGCCGGCAGACCGGACACCTCCTACGAGCAGTACTTC
cdr3_aa: CAGRPDTSYEQYF

d_call: .
clone_size: .
j_call: TRBJ2-7
v_call: TRBV10-3
cdr3_nt: TGTGCCATCAGTGATCCCCGGCTGGCCTACGAGCAGTACTTC
cdr3_aa: CAISDPRLAYEQYF

d_call: TRBD2
clone_size: .
j_call: TRBJ2-1
v_call: TRBV5-1
cdr3_nt: TGCGCCAGCAGCTTGGTTGAAATCGGGCTAGCGGGGCTTGAGCAGTTCTTC
cdr3_aa: CASSLVEIGLAGLEQFF

d_call: .
clone_size: few
j_call: TRBJ1-4
v_call: TRBV6-6
cdr3_nt: TGTGCCAGCAATCGACAGGTCCGGGAAAAACTGTTTTTT
cdr3_aa: CASNRQVREKLFF

d_call: .
clone_size: .
j_call: TRBJ2-7
v_call: TRBV10-3
cdr3_nt: TGTGCCGTCAGGGGGGGGGACAGCTCCTACGAGCAGTACTTC
cdr3_aa: CAVRGGDSSYEQYF

d_call: TRBD2
clone_size: .
j_call: TRBJ2-1
v_call: TRBV29-1
cdr3_nt: TGCAGCGTTGAAGACGCGCGGGAGCAAGGGGAGCAGTTCTTC
cdr3_aa: CSVEDAREQGEQFF

d_call: TRBD1
clone_size: .
j_call: TRBJ1-4
v_call: TRBV4-2
cdr3_nt: TGTGCCAACAGCCAAGAGAGGGAGACAGGGAATGAAAAACTGTTTTTT
cdr3_aa: CANSQERETGNEKLFF

d_call: .
clone_size: .
j_call: TRBJ2-3
v_call: TRBV12-3/TRBV12-4
cdr3_nt: TGTGCCAGCACCTCCCCGGGAAGGGCAGATACGCAGTATTTT
cdr3_aa: CASTSPGRADTQYF

d_call: TRBD1
clone_size: .
j_call: TRBJ1-2
v_call: TRBV12-3/TRBV12-4
cdr3_nt: TGTGCCAGCAGTTTAAGGTCGACAGGGAACTATGGCTACACCTTC
cdr3_aa: CASSLRSTGNYGYTF

d_call: .
clone_size: .
j_call: TRBJ2-7
v_call: TRBV29-1
cdr3_nt: TGCAGCGTTGAAGATAGAGTATACGAGCAGTACTTC
cdr3_aa: CSVEDRVYEQYF

d_call: .
clone_size: .
j_call: TRBJ2-5
v_call: TRBV7-2
cdr3_nt: TGTGCCAGCAGCCCACTCGGCGCCAAAGGGGAGACCCAGTACTTC
cdr3_aa: CASSPLGAKGETQYF

d_call: .
clone_size: .
j_call: TRBJ1-6
v_call: TRBV20-1
cdr3_nt: TGCAGTGCTAGATATCCACCGGGACGGCTTAATTCACCCCTCCACTTT
cdr3_aa: CSARYPPGRLNSPLHF

d_call: .
clone_size: .
j_call: TRBJ1-5
v_call: TRBV10-3
cdr3_nt: TGTGCCATCAGTGAGGCAAGGGACAATCAGCCCCAGCATTTT
cdr3_aa: CAISEARDNQPQHF

d_call: TRBD2
clone_size: .
j_call: TRBJ2-3
v_call: TRBV29-1
cdr3_nt: TGCAGCGTTGGGGCTAGCGGGGGTTTGAGGGATACGCAGTATTTT
cdr3_aa: CSVGASGGLRDTQYF

d_call: .
clone_size: .
j_call: TRBJ2-3
v_call: TRBV20-1
cdr3_nt: TGCAGTGCTTTAGGGTTTCGGGGGGATACGCAGTATTTT
cdr3_aa: CSALGFRGDTQYF

d_call: .
clone_size: few
j_call: TRBJ2-7
v_call: TRBV6-5
cdr3_nt: TGTGCCAGCAGTTACGACAATGATCGCTACGAGCAGTACTTC
cdr3_aa: CASSYDNDRYEQYF

d_call: .
clone_size: .
j_call: TRBJ2-7
v_call: TRBV5-1
cdr3_nt: TGCGCCAGCAGCTTGACGGTGCTCTCCTACGAGCAGTACTTC
cdr3_aa: CASSLTVLSYEQYF

d_call: .
clone_size: few
j_call: TRBJ1-5
v_call: TRBV15
cdr3_nt: TGTGCCACCAGCAGAGGACAGGCTGGCCAGCCCCAGCATTTT
cdr3_aa: CATSRGQAGQPQHF

d_call: TRBD1
clone_size: .
j_call: TRBJ1-1
v_call: TRBV12-3/TRBV12-4
cdr3_nt: TGTGCCAGCAGGGGGGGGACAGCGAACACTGAAGCTTTCTTT
cdr3_aa: CASRGGTANTEAFF